Listed below are T cell receptor beta chains from one sample, sequenced in a study of shared clonotypes between healthy human individuals. Sequencing used immunoSEQ multiplex PCR; TCRdb keeps in-frame clones, though not all of them. Here the sample spans around 990,000 clones, approximately 80% being singletons. Sequencing was done on a sample of memory CD4+ T cells from PBMCs. These receptors all stem from a man in his late teens or twenties in good health. Some clones in this sample may be carry-over from other donors' samples. The CDR3 runs from the conserved cysteine through the conserved F or W. Fields, in order: V gene, CDR3 protein.

TRBV7-3 CASNSGGATDTQYF
TRBV6-5 CASRRQGWNTEAFF
TRBV7-2 CASSLAMGTSAYNEQFF
TRBV9 CASSVSPREVGGYTF
TRBV5-1 CASSLEQGAYEQYF
TRBV19 CASSISPIGAGANVLTF
TRBV9 CATSGGVGNQPQHF
TRBV28 CASSYHRTEAFF
TRBV5-5 CASSRDLLNEKLFF
TRBV9 CASSAGLGEKLFF
TRBV29-1 CSVEERPAAGASSYEQYF
TRBV30 CAWRDDSASEAFF
TRBV7-6 CASSLAQETQYF
TRBV5-6 CASRTWGRGNTIYF
TRBV5-6 CASSLDRDQPQHF
TRBV9 CASSLRSDPSNTGELFF
TRBV4-1 CASSRTENSNQPQHF
TRBV6-1 CASSTQGAGEQYF
TRBV7-3 CASSLSREREQFF
TRBV5-1 CASSGGTSGRADTQYF
TRBV5-1 CASSPTEQGGGQPQHF
TRBV18 CASSPGVRGTEAFF
TRBV4-3 CASSQGGDNQPQHF
TRBV18 CASSQYNEQFF
TRBV5-1 CASSLGQGGDTQYF
TRBV11-3 CASSLELGTSGYNEQFF
TRBV9 CASSGVTGTLNTEAFF
TRBV28 CASSFPAGGPGDTQYF
TRBV28 CASSPAGQGYNEQFF
TRBV6-1 CASSEYRQANYGYTF
TRBV28 CASRSYESTAYNEQFF
TRBV7-3 CASSLIPGLENIQYF
TRBV4-1 CASSHDGGGDTQYF
TRBV7-2 CASSLGGSGSYTGELFF
TRBV11-2 CASSLLGEGNYGYTF
TRBV7-3 CASSLGGGSETQYF
TRBV7-2 CASSLVVNTEAFF
TRBV28 CASRSDGAGAGNGYTF
TRBV4-2 CASSQNRDSYNEQFF
TRBV28 CASSLIQGLNTEAFF
TRBV13 CASSLGRQGATEAFF
TRBV6-1 CATTVRVSYEQYF